These T cell receptor beta chains were read from a single sample in a study of HIV-infected patients and healthy controls. TCRdb passed the 5' RACE reads through MiXCR, listing each CDR3 protein once. The table includes around 18,000 distinct CDR3 sequences, about a tenth detected once. The sample taken for sequencing was blood. Receptor source: an adult in good health. Each CDR3 is given with its conserved first and last residue. Size values are once, few and many counts, or a class for expanded clones, and some rows have none.

size | J | V | CDR3
many | TRBJ2-1 | TRBV20-1 | CSAEPGLAGSQEQFF
medium-sized | TRBJ2-5 | TRBV5-1 | CASSSHVDRETQYF
NA | TRBJ1-2 | TRBV29-1 | CSVGDESYTF
few | TRBJ2-5 | TRBV7-8 | CASSLAAGGEETQYF
medium-sized | TRBJ1-1 | TRBV20-1 | CSAQIIEGGNTEAFF
many | TRBJ2-3 | TRBV11-3 | CASSAGPSTDTQYF
many | TRBJ1-2 | TRBV12-3/TRBV12-4 | CASSFGRSYGYTF
many | TRBJ2-1 | TRBV27 | CASSTTRGSDEQFF
medium-sized | TRBJ2-6 | TRBV29-1 | CSARYSGANVLTF
few | TRBJ1-1 | TRBV5-1 | CASQHGAGANEAFF
few | TRBJ2-1 | TRBV12-3/TRBV12-4 | CASSLVHNEQFF
many | TRBJ1-4 | TRBV6-5 | CASTRGSRSTSNEKLFF
medium-sized | TRBJ2-1 | TRBV5-1 | CASRNLHEQFF
many | TRBJ1-2 | TRBV7-2 | CASSPGQGGYGYTF
medium-sized | TRBJ2-3 | TRBV7-2 | CASSPGYLLTDTQYF
many | TRBJ2-7 | TRBV4-1 | CASSPPGDYEQYF
many | TRBJ1-2 | TRBV10-3 | CAISEGLEGYGYTF
many | TRBJ2-5 | TRBV12-3/TRBV12-4 | CASSLRASGRDKETQYF
medium-sized | TRBJ2-7 | TRBV4-1 | CASSQGPGYEQYF
many | TRBJ2-3 | TRBV12-3/TRBV12-4 | CASSPLAGGETDTQYF
many | TRBJ2-1 | TRBV20-1 | CSARDSRSLAGAMSYNEQFF
medium-sized | TRBJ2-7 | TRBV28 | CASRTGTGVYEQYF
many | TRBJ2-3 | TRBV30 | CAWLTGGSTDTQYF
many | TRBJ2-5 | TRBV7-2 | CASGQAGGETQYF
medium-sized | TRBJ2-1 | TRBV24-1 | CATSAHRPGLGHNEQFF
many | TRBJ2-7 | TRBV6-2/TRBV6-3 | CASSYPGTGPRGEQYF
NA | TRBJ2-7 | TRBV12-3/TRBV12-4 | CASRDNRGYQEQYF
NA | TRBJ1-1 | TRBV20-1 | CSANAPDGRMNTEAFF
many | TRBJ2-2 | TRBV7-9 | CASSPKPHYTTERNTGELFF
medium-sized | TRBJ1-2 | TRBV28 | CASSPARDGYTF
medium-sized | TRBJ1-5 | TRBV29-1 | CSVREGSQPQHF
few | TRBJ2-3 | TRBV29-1 | CSVEVSGPPHDTQYF
NA | TRBJ2-2 | TRBV11-2 | CASSLDLAGVSTGELFF
NA | TRBJ1-5 | TRBV28 | CASSFRGYSNQPQHF
few | TRBJ2-1 | TRBV11-3 | CASSPARDRVHNEQFF
many | TRBJ2-5 | TRBV7-8 | CASSLGESPETQYF
NA | TRBJ1-5 | TRBV20-1 | CSARKQEDQPQHF
many | TRBJ2-7 | TRBV28 | CASSTSGTGPRYEQYF
medium-sized | TRBJ2-1 | TRBV9 | CASSAGSSYNEQFF
medium-sized | TRBJ2-3 | TRBV20-1 | CSAGGRSHGTDTQYF
medium-sized | TRBJ2-2 | TRBV6-2/TRBV6-3 | CASSYPPGELFF
many | TRBJ2-7 | TRBV7-9 | CASSSSSYEQYF
many | TRBJ2-1 | TRBV4-1 | CASRGELVFNEQFF
medium-sized | TRBJ2-7 | TRBV5-5 | CASSLGLATAYEQYF
few | TRBJ1-1 | TRBV7-2 | CASVDLVGQLNTEAFF
many | TRBJ2-1 | TRBV3-1 | CASSVLAGGGNEQFF
NA | TRBJ2-7 | TRBV29-1 | CSAFDPDGYEQYF
medium-sized | TRBJ2-3 | TRBV19 | CASSRTDTQYF
few | TRBJ2-7 | TRBV5-1 | CASSLEVGDEQYF
NA | TRBJ2-3 | TRBV24-1 | CATSESPKQGSLKNTQYF
medium-sized | TRBJ1-4 | TRBV5-6 | CASSAPREGANEKLFF
many | TRBJ2-3 | TRBV5-1 | CATRPGPGADTQYF
many | TRBJ1-3 | TRBV7-2 | CASSLASGVSGNTIYF
few | TRBJ2-1 | TRBV11-1 | CASSYRTGGGSNEQFF
NA | TRBJ2-7 | TRBV7-9 | CASSRSGLSYEQYF